The source of this TCR beta chain is a study of blood T cell repertoires in COVID-19. Background on the study: Researchers got acute and convalescent COVID-19 samples from the United States, Italy and Spain.

The table came from immunoSEQ multiplex PCR; TCRdb's copy has only in-frame clones and leaves some out. The sample has some 180,000 clones, nearly 90% seen once. The CDR3 has 14 amino acids. In germline, CDR1 is SEHNR, CDR2 FQNEAQ (reference sequence). Deletions cut 3 bases from V and 2 bases from J, with 10 bases between. The sequencing input was peripheral blood. The J gene is TRBJ1-2, the V gene TRBV7-9, with D perhaps TRBD1 (5 bases). This receptor was taken from a man aged 50 to 60 with acute or convalescent COVID-19. The CDR3 DNA is TGTGCCAGCAGCTTTGGGCAGGGAAACTATGGCTACACCTTC. Its protein product is CASSFGQGNYGYTF.